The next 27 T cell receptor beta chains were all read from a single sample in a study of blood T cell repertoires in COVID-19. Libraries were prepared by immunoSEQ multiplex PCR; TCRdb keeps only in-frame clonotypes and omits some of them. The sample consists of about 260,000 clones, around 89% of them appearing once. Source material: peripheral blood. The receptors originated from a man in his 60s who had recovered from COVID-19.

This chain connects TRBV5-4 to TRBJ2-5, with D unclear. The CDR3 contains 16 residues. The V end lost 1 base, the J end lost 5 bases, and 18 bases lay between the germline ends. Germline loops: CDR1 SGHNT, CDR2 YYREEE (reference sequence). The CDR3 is CASSLNELSPRETQYF. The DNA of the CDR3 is TGTGCCAGCAGCTTGAACGAACTTTCGCCTCGGGAGACCCAGTACTTC.

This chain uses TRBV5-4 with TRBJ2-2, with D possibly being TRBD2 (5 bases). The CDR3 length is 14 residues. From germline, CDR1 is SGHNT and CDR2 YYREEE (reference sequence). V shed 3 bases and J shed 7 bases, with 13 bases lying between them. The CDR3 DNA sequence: TGTGCCAGCAGCTACCGGGAAGACTTCGGGGAGCTGTTTTTT. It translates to CASSYREDFGELFF.

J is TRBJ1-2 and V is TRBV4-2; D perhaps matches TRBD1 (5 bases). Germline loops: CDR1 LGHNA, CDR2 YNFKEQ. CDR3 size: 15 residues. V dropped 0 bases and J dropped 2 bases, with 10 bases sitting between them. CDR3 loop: CASSQDGDSNYGYTF. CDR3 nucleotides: TGTGCCAGCAGCCAAGACGGGGACTCAAACTATGGCTACACCTTC.

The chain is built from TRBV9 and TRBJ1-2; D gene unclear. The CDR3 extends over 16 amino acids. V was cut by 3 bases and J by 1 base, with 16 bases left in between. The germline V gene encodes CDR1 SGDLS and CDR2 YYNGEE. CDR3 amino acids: CASSDPKRHFNYGYTF. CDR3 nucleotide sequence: TGTGCCAGCAGCGACCCGAAGAGACACTTTAACTATGGCTACACCTTC. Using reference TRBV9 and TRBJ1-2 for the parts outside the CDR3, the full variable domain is DSGVTQTPKHLITATGQRVTLRCSPRSGDLSVYWYQQSLDQGLQFLIQYYNGEERAKGNILERFSAQQFPDLHSELNLSSLELGDSALYFCASSDPKRHFNYGYTFGSGTRLTVV.

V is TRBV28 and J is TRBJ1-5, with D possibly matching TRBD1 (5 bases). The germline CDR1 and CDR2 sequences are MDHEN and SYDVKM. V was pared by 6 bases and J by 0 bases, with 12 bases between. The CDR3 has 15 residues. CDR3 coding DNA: TGTGCCAGCAGCCACATGACAGATAGCAATCAGCCCCAGCATTTT. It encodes CASSHMTDSNQPQHF.

The chain's CDR3 is CASKDRKETQYF. The CDR3 coding sequence is TGTGCCAGCAAGGACAGAAAAGAGACCCAGTACTTC. The chain carries TRBV6-5 and TRBJ2-5; TRBD1 is a possible D gene (6 bases). CDR1 is MNHEY, CDR2 SVGAGI, per germline. The V end was cut by 7 bases, the J end by 3 bases, with 9 bases between. This CDR3 is 12 amino acids long.

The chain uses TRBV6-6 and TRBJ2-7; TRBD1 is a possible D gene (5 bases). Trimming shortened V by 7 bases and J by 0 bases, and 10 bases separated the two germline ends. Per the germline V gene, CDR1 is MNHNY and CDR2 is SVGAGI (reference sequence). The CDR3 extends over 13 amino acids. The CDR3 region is CASIAGNSYEQYF. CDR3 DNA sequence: TGTGCCAGCATAGCAGGGAACTCCTACGAGCAGTACTTC.

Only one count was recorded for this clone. This chain's CDR3 is CASSYFGQGRYEQYF. DNA of the CDR3: TGTGCCAGCAGTTACTTCGGACAGGGGCGTTACGAGCAGTACTTC. The chain links TRBV6-5 to TRBJ2-7; 9 bases match TRBD1. The ends lost 1 base at V and 4 bases at J; junction bases unmatched: 5. CDR1 is MNHEY, CDR2 SVGAGI, per germline. The CDR3 has 15 amino acids.

CDR3: CASSPWGGEQYF. The CDR3 nucleotides are TGCGCCAGCAGCCCCTGGGGGGGCGAGCAGTACTTC. V and J are TRBV5-1 and TRBJ2-7; 7 nucleotides agree with TRBD2. The germline gives CDR1 SGHRS, CDR2 YFSETQ. The J segment lost 6 bases and the V segment lost 4 bases, leaving 4 bases of the junction unmatched. There are 12 residues in the CDR3.

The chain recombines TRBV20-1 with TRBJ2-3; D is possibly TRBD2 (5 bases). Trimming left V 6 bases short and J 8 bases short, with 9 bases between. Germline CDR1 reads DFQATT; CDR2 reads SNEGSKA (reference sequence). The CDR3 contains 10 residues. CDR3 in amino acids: CSAIEGTQYF. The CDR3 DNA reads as TGCAGTGCAATAGAGGGTACGCAGTATTTT.

The CDR3 spells CASSYRGTRDTGELFF. Here the CDR3 DNA reads TGTGCCAGCAGTTACCGCGGGACTCGAGACACCGGGGAGCTGTTTTTT. The J gene is TRBJ2-2, the V gene TRBV6-2 or TRBV6-3; D may be TRBD2 (6 bases). The CDR3 extends over 16 amino acids. V dropped 2 bases and J dropped 3 bases, with 13 bases sitting between them. CDR1 is MNHEY, CDR2 SVGEGT, per germline.

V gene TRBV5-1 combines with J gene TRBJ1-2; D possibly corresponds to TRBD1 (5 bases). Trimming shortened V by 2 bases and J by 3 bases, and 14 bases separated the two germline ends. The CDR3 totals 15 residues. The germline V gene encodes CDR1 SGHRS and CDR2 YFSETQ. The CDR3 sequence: CASSFNRPRDYGYTF. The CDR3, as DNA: TGCGCCAGCAGCTTTAACAGGCCCAGGGACTATGGCTACACCTTC.

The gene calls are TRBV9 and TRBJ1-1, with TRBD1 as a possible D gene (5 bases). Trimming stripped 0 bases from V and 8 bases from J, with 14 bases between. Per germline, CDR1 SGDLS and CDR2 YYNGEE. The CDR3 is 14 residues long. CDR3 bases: TGTGCCAGCAGCGTAGTGGGTCAGGGAGGCGAAGCTTTCTTT. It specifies CASSVVGQGGEAFF.

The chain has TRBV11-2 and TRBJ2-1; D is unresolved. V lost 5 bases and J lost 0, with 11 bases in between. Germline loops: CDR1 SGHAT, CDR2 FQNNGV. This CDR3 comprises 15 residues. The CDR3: CASSELLSSYNEQFF. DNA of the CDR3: TGTGCCAGCAGCGAACTTTTAAGCTCCTACAATGAGCAGTTCTTC.

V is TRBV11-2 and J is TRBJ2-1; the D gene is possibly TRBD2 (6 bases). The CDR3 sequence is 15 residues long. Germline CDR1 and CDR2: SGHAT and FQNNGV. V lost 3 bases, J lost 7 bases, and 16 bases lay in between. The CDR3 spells CASSLVADSSNEQFF. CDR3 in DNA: TGTGCCAGCAGCTTGGTAGCGGACTCTAGTAATGAGCAGTTCTTC.

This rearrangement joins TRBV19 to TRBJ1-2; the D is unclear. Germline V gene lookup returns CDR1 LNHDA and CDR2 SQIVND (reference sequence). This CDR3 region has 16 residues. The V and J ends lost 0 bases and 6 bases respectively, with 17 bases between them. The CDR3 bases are TGTGCCAGTAGTATAGATCCAGAGGGCTTAGTGGATGGCTACACCTTC. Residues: CASSIDPEGLVDGYTF. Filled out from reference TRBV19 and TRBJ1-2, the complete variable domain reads DGGITQSPKYLFRKEGQNVTLSCEQNLNHDAMYWYRQDPGQGLRLIYYSQIVNDFQKGDIAEGYSVSREKKESFPLTVTSAQKNPTAFYLCASSIDPEGLVDGYTFGSGTRLTVV.

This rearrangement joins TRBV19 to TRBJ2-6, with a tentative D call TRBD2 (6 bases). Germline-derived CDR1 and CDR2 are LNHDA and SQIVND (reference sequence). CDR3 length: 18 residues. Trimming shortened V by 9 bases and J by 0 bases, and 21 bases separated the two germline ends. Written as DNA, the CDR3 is TGTGCCAGCGGGGGTTTTATGGGACCTAGCTCTGGGGCCAACGTCCTGACTTTC. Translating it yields CASGGFMGPSSGANVLTF.

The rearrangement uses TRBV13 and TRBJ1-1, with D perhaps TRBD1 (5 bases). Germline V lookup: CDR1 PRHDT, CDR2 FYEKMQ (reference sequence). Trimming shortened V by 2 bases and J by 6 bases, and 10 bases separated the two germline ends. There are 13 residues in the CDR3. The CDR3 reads CASSLQGRAEAFF. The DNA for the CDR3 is TGTGCCAGCAGCTTACAGGGAAGGGCTGAAGCTTTCTTT.

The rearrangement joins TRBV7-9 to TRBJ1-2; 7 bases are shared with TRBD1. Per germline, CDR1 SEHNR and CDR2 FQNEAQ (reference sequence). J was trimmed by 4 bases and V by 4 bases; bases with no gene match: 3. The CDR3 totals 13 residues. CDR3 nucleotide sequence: TGTGCCAGCAGCTCAACAGGGGCCTATGGCTACACCTTC. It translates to CASSSTGAYGYTF.

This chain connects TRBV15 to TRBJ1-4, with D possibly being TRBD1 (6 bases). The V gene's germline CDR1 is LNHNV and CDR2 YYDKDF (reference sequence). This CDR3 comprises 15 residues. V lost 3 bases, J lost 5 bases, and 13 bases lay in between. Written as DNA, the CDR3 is TGTGCCACCAGCAGGGAGGGGGGGCCCAATGAAAAACTGTTTTTT. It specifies CATSREGGPNEKLFF. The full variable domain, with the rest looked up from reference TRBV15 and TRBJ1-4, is DAMVIQNPRYQVTQFGKPVTLSCSQTLNHNVMYWYQQKSSQAPKLLFHYYDKDFNNEADTPDNFQSRRPNTSFCFLDIRSPGLGDTAMYLCATSREGGPNEKLFFGSGTQLSVL.

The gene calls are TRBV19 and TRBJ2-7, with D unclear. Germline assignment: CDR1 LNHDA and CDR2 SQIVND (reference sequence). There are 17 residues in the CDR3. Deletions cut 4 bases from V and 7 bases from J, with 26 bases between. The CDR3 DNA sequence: TGTGCCAGTAGTAGCCGTCCAATAGGCTCAAATCCGGGTGAGCAGTACTTC. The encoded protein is CASSSRPIGSNPGEQYF. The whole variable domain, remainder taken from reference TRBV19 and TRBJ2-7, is DGGITQSPKYLFRKEGQNVTLSCEQNLNHDAMYWYRQDPGQGLRLIYYSQIVNDFQKGDIAEGYSVSREKKESFPLTVTSAQKNPTAFYLCASSSRPIGSNPGEQYFGPGTRLTVT.

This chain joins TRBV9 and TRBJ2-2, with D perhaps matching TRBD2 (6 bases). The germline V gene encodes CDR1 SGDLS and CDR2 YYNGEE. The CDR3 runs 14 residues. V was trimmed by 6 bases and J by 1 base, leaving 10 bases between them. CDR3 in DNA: TGTGCCAGCACCGGAGGGTGGAACACCGGGGAGCTGTTTTTT. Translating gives CASTGGWNTGELFF.

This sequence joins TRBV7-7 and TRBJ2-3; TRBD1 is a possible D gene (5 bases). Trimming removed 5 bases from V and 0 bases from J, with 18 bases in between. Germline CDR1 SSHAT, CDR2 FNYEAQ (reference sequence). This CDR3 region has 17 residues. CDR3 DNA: TGTGCCAGCAGCCTCAGGGCGGCCAGATTTAGCACAGATACGCAGTATTTT. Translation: CASSLRAARFSTDTQYF.

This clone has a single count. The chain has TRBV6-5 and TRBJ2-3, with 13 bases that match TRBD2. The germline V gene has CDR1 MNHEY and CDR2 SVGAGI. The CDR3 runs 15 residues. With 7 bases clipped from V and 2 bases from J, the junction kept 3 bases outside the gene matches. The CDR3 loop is CASTGLAGATDTQYF. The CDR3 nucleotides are TGTGCCAGCACCGGACTAGCGGGGGCCACAGATACGCAGTATTTT.

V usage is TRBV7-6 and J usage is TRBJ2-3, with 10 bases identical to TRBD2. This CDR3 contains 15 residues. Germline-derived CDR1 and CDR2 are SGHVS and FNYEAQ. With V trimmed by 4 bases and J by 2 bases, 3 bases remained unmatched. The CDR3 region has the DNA TGTGCCAGCAGCTCACTAGCGGGGAACACAGATACGCAGTATTTT. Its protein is CASSSLAGNTDTQYF. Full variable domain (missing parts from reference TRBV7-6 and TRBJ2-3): GAGVSQSPRYKVTKRGQDVALRCDPISGHVSLYWYRQALGQGPEFLTYFNYEAQQDKSGLPNDRFSAERPEGSISTLTIQRTEQRDSAMYRCASSSLAGNTDTQYFGPGTRLTVL.

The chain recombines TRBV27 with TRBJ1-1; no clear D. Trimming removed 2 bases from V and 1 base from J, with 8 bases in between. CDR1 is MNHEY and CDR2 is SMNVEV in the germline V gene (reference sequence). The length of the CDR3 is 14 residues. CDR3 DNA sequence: TGTGCCAGCAGTTTAATTTTCAGGAACACTGAAGCTTTCTTT. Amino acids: CASSLIFRNTEAFF.

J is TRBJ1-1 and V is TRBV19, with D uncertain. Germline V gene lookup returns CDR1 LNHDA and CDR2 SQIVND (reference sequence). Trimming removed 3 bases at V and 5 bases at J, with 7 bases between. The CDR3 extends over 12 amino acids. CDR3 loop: CASSIVKTEAFF. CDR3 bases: TGTGCCAGTAGTATTGTAAAAACTGAAGCTTTCTTT.